This T cell receptor (beta chain) was retrieved from a study of cytotoxic CD8 clonotypes in ibrutinib-treated CLL. Study-wide background: The taking of response samples occurred after a median roughly 12 months of treatment, with a range of 6 to 36. The study's findings and limits: Circulating CD8+ T-cell counts were tracked by baseline clonality, which exceeded that of age-matched healthy donors. Clonality increased with ibrutinib response but returned toward baseline at progression.

On this clone: As yet, its antigen is unknown.

Trimming removed 4 bases from V and 7 bases from J; junction bases left unmatched: 25. This CDR3 region has 21 residues. Germline V gene lookup returns CDR1 SGHRS and CDR2 YFSETQ. The source of approximately 1.9 micrograms of genomic DNA for TCR beta libraries was cryopreserved PBMCs. The data were produced by immunoSEQ multiplex PCR, yet TCRdb's version contains in-frame clones alone and is incomplete. Among more than 200,000 clones listed, 65% to 80% were seen once. The source is a human donor with chronic lymphocytic leukemia. J is TRBJ2-2 and V is TRBV5-1; 10 bases line up with TRBD1. This specimen was PBMCs, taken after 12 months of ibrutinib treatment. CDR3 loop: CASSTDLPGQGYGSLVGELFF. In nucleotides, the CDR3 is TGCGCCAGCAGCACGGACTTACCGGGACAGGGGTACGGGAGTCTCGTCGGGGAGCTGTTTTTT. Complete variable domain (other parts from reference TRBV5-1 and TRBJ2-2): KAGVTQTPRYLIKTRGQQVTLSCSPISGHRSVSWYQQTPGQGLQFLFEYFSETQRNKGNFPGRFSGRQFSNSRSEMNVSTLELGDSALYLCASSTDLPGQGYGSLVGELFFGEGSRLTVL.